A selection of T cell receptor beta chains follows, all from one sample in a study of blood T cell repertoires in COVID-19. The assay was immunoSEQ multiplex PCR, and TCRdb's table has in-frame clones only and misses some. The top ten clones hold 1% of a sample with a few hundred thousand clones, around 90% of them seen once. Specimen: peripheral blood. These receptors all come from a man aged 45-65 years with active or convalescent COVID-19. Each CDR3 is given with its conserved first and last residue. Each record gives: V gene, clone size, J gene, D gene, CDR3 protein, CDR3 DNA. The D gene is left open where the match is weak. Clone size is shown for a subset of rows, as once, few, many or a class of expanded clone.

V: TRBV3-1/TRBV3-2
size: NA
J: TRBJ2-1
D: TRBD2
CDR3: CASSLLAGGGNEQFF
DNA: TGTGCCAGCAGCCTACTAGCGGGAGGGGGCAATGAGCAGTTCTTC

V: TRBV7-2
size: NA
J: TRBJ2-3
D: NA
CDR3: CASSLLVRDTQYF
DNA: TGTGCCAGCAGCTTACTGGTCAGAGATACGCAGTATTTT

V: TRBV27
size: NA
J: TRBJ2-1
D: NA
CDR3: CASTPRGSGYNEQFF
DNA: TGTGCCAGCACCCCGCGGGGATCTGGCTACAATGAGCAGTTCTTC

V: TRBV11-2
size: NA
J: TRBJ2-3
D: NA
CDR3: CASSLDQEGTDTQYF
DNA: TGTGCCAGCAGCTTAGATCAGGAGGGCACAGATACGCAGTATTTT

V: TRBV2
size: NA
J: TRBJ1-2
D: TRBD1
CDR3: CASSMDRARGYTF
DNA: TGTGCCAGCAGTATGGACAGGGCTAGGGGCTACACCTTC

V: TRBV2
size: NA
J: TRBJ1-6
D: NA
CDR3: CASNSGGSWSPLHF
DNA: TGTGCCAGCAACTCCGGGGGGTCCTGGTCACCCCTCCACTTT

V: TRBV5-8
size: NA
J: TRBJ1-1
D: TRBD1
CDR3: CASSRLGTGSEAFF
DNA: TGTGCCAGCAGCCGCCTAGGGACAGGGTCTGAAGCTTTCTTT

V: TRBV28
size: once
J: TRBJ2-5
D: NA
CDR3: CASSLESSSAHQETQYF
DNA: TGTGCCAGCAGTTTAGAATCCTCTAGCGCGCACCAAGAGACCCAGTACTTC

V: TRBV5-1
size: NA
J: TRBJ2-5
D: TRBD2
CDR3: CASSLAGLAGVGEQETQYF
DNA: TGCGCCAGCAGCTTGGCCGGACTAGCGGGAGTTGGGGAGCAAGAGACCCAGTACTTC

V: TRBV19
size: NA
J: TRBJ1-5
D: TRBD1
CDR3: CASSTLGTGQPQHF
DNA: TGTGCCAGTAGTACCCTGGGGACAGGGCAGCCCCAGCATTTT

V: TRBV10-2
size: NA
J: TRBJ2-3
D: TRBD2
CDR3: CASSETLARLADTQYF
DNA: TGCGCCAGCAGTGAGACACTAGCGAGGCTGGCAGATACGCAGTATTTT

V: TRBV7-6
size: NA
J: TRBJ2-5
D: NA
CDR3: CASSTGETQYF
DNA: TGTGCCAGCAGCACCGGGGAGACCCAGTACTTC

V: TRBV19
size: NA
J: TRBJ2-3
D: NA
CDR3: CASSQSRGTPTRDTQYF
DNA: TGTGCCAGTAGTCAATCTCGAGGGACACCGACGCGAGATACGCAGTATTTT

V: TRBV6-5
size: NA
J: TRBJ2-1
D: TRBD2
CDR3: CASSYGVAGGRDEQFF
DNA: TGTGCCAGCAGCTACGGGGTAGCGGGAGGCCGGGATGAGCAGTTCTTC

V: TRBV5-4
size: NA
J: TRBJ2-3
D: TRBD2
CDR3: CASSLAGGTDTQYF
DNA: TGTGCCAGCAGCTTAGCGGGAGGAACAGATACGCAGTATTTT

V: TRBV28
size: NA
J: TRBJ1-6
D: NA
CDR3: CASSLGPYNSPLHF
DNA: TGTGCCAGCAGTTTAGGGCCCTATAATTCACCCCTCCACTTT